Reported below is one T cell receptor beta chain. This entry is derived from a study of cytomegalovirus exposure and HLA in healthy donors. PCR was performed using 60 Vbeta and 13 Jbeta primers. TCRdb keeps only in-frame clones here, not all; method: immunoSEQ multiplex PCR. The sample holds 150,000 to 200,000 clones; about four fifths are singletons and the top ten take about 0.25%. The CDR3 loop spans 14 amino acids. Germline V gives CDR1 LGHNA, CDR2 YNFKEQ. Trimming cost V 8 bases and J 2 bases, with 10 bases left between them. The TCR was taken from a boy younger than 18 in good health and CMV-seronegative. The sequenced sample was PBMCs. The rearrangement joins TRBV4-2 to TRBJ1-6; D is undetermined. CDR3 nucleotides: TGTGCCAGCCGAGGAGATACCTATAATTCACCCCTCCACTTT. As protein: CASRGDTYNSPLHF.